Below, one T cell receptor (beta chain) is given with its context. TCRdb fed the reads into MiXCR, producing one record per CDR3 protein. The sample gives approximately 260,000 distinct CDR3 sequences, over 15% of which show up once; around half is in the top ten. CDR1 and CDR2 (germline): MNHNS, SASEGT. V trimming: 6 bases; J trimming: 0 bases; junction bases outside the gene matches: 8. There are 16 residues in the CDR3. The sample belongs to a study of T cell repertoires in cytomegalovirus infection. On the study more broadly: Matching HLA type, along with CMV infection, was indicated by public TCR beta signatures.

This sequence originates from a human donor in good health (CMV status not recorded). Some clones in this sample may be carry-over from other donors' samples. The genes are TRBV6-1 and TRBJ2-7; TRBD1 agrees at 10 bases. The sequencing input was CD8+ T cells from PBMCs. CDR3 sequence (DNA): TGTGCCAGCAGGACCCCCCGGACAGGGGGCTCCTACGAGCAGTACTTC. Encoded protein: CASRTPRTGGSYEQYF.